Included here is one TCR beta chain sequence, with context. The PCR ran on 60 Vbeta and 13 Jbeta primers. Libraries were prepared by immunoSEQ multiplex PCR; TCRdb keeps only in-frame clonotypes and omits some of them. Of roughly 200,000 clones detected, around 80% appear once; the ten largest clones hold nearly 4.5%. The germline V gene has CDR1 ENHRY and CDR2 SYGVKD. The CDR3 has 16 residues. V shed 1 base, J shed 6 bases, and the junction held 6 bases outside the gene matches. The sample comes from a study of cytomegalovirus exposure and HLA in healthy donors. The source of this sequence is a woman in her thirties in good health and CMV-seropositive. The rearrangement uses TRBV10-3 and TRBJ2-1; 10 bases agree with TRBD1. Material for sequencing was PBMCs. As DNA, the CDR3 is TGTGCCATCAGTGAGTACGGACAGGGGGACAGCAATGAGCAGTTCTTC. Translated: CAISEYGQGDSNEQFF.